Following are 16 T cell receptor beta chains from one sample sequenced in a study of blood T cell repertoires in COVID-19. TCRdb's copy holds only in-frame clones and misses some; the assay was immunoSEQ multiplex PCR. Of tens of thousands of clones listed, roughly nine tenths are singletons. The sample taken for sequencing was peripheral blood. The receptors here all came from a woman of 80 years or more with active or convalescent COVID-19.

The rearrangement links TRBV6-2 or TRBV6-3 to TRBJ2-4, with TRBD2 identical over 7 bases. This CDR3 contains 13 residues. Germline CDR1 is MNHEY and CDR2 is SVGEGT. The J segment lost 9 bases and the V segment lost 0 bases, leaving 2 bases of the junction unmatched. DNA of the CDR3: TGTGCCAGCAGTTACTCGAGGGAGGGCATTCAGTACTTC. Protein: CASSYSREGIQYF.

J is TRBJ2-2 and V is TRBV5-5; tentatively, D is TRBD1 (6 bases). Germline V lookup: CDR1 SGHKS, CDR2 YYEKEE (reference sequence). Trimming removed 0 bases from V and 5 bases from J, with 14 bases in between. The CDR3 has 16 amino acids. CDR3 in DNA: TGTGCCAGCAGCTTGGGAGGGGGTCGGTTAACCGGGGAGCTGTTTTTT. Its protein product is CASSLGGGRLTGELFF.

This clone was counted a single time. J is TRBJ1-2 and V is TRBV28, with 8 positions matching TRBD1. J gave up 2 bases and V 4 bases, and 9 bases lay outside the gene matches. Germline loops: CDR1 MDHEN, CDR2 SYDVKM. The CDR3 runs to 16 residues. The CDR3 bases are TGTGCCAGCAGTTCCACACAACAGGGGGGCAACTATGGCTACACCTTC. Amino acid sequence: CASSSTQQGGNYGYTF.

V usage is TRBV7-9 and J usage is TRBJ1-2; possible D gene TRBD1, 5 bases. Trimming pared 2 bases from V and 8 bases from J, leaving 12 bases between. The V gene's germline CDR1 is SEHNR and CDR2 FQNEAQ (reference sequence). CDR3 size: 13 residues. DNA of the CDR3: TGTGCCAGCAGCTTAAAGGGGAAAGGAGGCTACACCTTC. This encodes CASSLKGKGGYTF.

The J gene is TRBJ1-5, the V gene TRBV2, with D possibly TRBD1 on 6 matching bases. V was cut by 0 bases and J by 4 bases, with 19 bases left in between. The CDR3 length is 18 residues. Germline loops: CDR1 SNHLY, CDR2 FYNNEI. CDR3 loop: CASSEALQQGFRNQPQHF. In DNA form, the CDR3 reads TGTGCCAGCAGTGAAGCGCTTCAACAGGGCTTCAGAAATCAGCCCCAGCATTTT.

The rearrangement links TRBV7-8 to TRBJ2-5; D is perhaps TRBD2 (6 bases). The CDR3 runs 16 residues. Germline CDR1 is SGHVS and CDR2 is FQNEAQ. Trimming pared 2 bases from V and 0 bases from J, leaving 13 bases between. CDR3 loop: CASSLRTAGHQETQYF. CDR3 in DNA: TGTGCCAGCAGCTTACGAACGGCGGGGCACCAAGAGACCCAGTACTTC.

The rearrangement joins TRBV6-5 to TRBJ2-5, with 7 bases that match TRBD2. The V gene's germline CDR1 is MNHEY and CDR2 SVGAGI. The length of the CDR3 is 15 residues. With V trimmed by 0 bases and J by 4 bases, 5 bases remained unmatched. CDR3 sequence (DNA): TGTGCCAGCAGTTACTCAGCAGGGAGGGGAGAGACCCAGTACTTC. This translates into CASSYSAGRGETQYF.

The CDR3 DNA reads TGTGCCAGCAGCGTAGCCGGGTGGATTGAGAACACCGGGGAGCTGTTTTTT. Translating it yields CASSVAGWIENTGELFF. The chain recombines TRBV9 with TRBJ2-2; no clear D. The germline CDR1 and CDR2 sequences are SGDLS and YYNGEE. Deletions cut 0 bases from V and 1 base from J, with 13 bases between. The CDR3 has 17 residues. Filled out from reference TRBV9 and TRBJ2-2, the complete variable domain reads DSGVTQTPKHLITATGQRVTLRCSPRSGDLSVYWYQQSLDQGLQFLIQYYNGEERAKGNILERFSAQQFPDLHSELNLSSLELGDSALYFCASSVAGWIENTGELFFGEGSRLTVL.

The V and J genes are TRBV27 and TRBJ2-5, with 15 nucleotides matching TRBD2. The germline V gene has CDR1 MNHEY and CDR2 SMNVEV (reference sequence). Trimming cost V 2 bases and J 2 bases; bases outside gene matches: 9. The CDR3 sequence is 19 residues long. CDR3 residues: CASSLPRTSGGGEQETQYF. CDR3 nucleotide sequence: TGTGCCAGCAGTTTACCTCGGACTAGCGGGGGGGGAGAACAAGAGACCCAGTACTTC.

This chain connects TRBV2 to TRBJ1-6; tentatively, D is TRBD1 (5 bases). Germline V gene lookup returns CDR1 SNHLY and CDR2 FYNNEI. With 7 bases removed from V and 8 bases from J, the gap between germline ends came to 9 bases. CDR3 length: 12 amino acids. The CDR3 loop reads CASTGGDSPLHF. The CDR3, as DNA: TGTGCCAGCACGGGGGGGGATTCACCCCTCCACTTT.

This rearrangement joins TRBV24-1 to TRBJ2-3; TRBD1 matches at 10 bases. The CDR3 consists of 18 residues. Losses at the gene ends were 3 bases for V and 1 base for J; bases not matched to a gene: 9. Germline V lookup: CDR1 KGHDR, CDR2 SFDVKD. This CDR3 is CATSDVRDRGLGTDTQYF. CDR3 nucleotides: TGTGCCACCAGTGATGTCCGGGACAGGGGATTGGGCACAGATACGCAGTATTTT.

This chain links TRBV4-3 with TRBJ2-1; TRBD2 agrees at 8 bases. The junction had 4 bases not matched to a gene; V was cut back by 4 bases and J by 5 bases. The CDR3 covers 14 residues. Germline V gene lookup returns CDR1 LGHNA and CDR2 YSLEER. The CDR3 region has the DNA TGCGCCAGCAGCCTCGGTAGCGGGGACAATGAGCAGTTCTTC. It yields the protein CASSLGSGDNEQFF.

The chain combines TRBV7-2 with TRBJ1-2, with D uncertain. The V and J ends lost 5 bases and 1 base respectively, with 14 bases between them. The CDR3 sequence is 15 residues long. Germline CDR1 SGHTA, CDR2 FQGNSA. As DNA, the CDR3 is TGTGCCAGCAGCCAACAGAGCACAAGTAACTATGGCTACACCTTC. It codes for CASSQQSTSNYGYTF.

DNA for the CDR3: TGTGCCAGCAGCTTGACAGGGGGCTACAATCAGCCCCAGCATTTT. Translated, it gives CASSLTGGYNQPQHF. The gene calls are TRBV7-3 and TRBJ1-5; 10 nucleotides match TRBD1. CDR1 SGHTA and CDR2 FQGTGA come from the germline V gene. V shed 3 bases, J shed 3 bases, and the junction held 2 bases outside the gene matches. This CDR3 comprises 15 residues.

The chain uses TRBV24-1 and TRBJ1-2, with TRBD1 matching over 7 bases. Trimming cost V 6 bases and J 4 bases; bases outside gene matches: 10. CDR1 and CDR2 (germline): KGHDR, SFDVKD. The CDR3 consists of 15 residues. CDR3 bases: TGTGCCACCAGTCCAAGACTTGGGGACAGCTATGGCTACACCTTC. Residues: CATSPRLGDSYGYTF.

V gene TRBV28 combines with J gene TRBJ1-4; D not certain. The V gene lost 5 bases and the J gene lost 5 bases, with 12 bases spanning the gap. Per germline, CDR1 MDHEN and CDR2 SYDVKM. This CDR3 has 14 amino acids. CDR3 in amino acids: CASSPGSGNEKLFF. The DNA of the CDR3 is TGTGCCAGCAGTCCCGGTTCGGGGAATGAAAAACTGTTTTTT.